This T cell receptor beta chain came from a study of metastatic and nonmetastatic thyroid tumors. Notes on the study in general: Malignant thyroid tumors reportedly exceeded benign nodules significantly in TCR beta diversity, with the difference appearing in blood and tumor.

This clone was seen at least ten times. Its antigen remains unknown. Patients underwent thyroid surgery, and none had received any treatment before it. The CDR3 runs 15 residues. Trimming pared 5 bases from V and 0 bases from J, leaving 13 bases between. Germline V gene lookup returns CDR1 MDHEN and CDR2 SYDVKM. Study processing details: CDR3 was compared across clinicopathological groups, and the resulting differences were used to build a distant-metastasis classifier for papillary thyroid cancer. TCRdb re-called the PCR reads with MiXCR. TCRdb, rather than the study authors, made the V and J calls. The data hold about 92,000 clones, with about 15% observed a single time.

V and J are TRBV28 and TRBJ1-1; no clear D. This receptor was obtained from a female donor with papillary thyroid cancer or a benign thyroid nodule (not recorded which). Some clones in this sample may be carry-over from other donors' samples. Sequencing was carried out using blood. CDR3 protein: CASSIPAGMNTEAFF. For the CDR3, the DNA is TGTGCCAGCAGTATACCAGCGGGGATGAACACTGAAGCTTTCTTT.